These 4 T cell receptor beta chains were all obtained from the same sample, sequenced in a study of CD8 T cell repertoires and HIV-1 epitope variants (dated by TCRdb to the early 2020s). Library preparation employed the immunoSEQ multiplex PCR assay. The immuneACCESS repertoire file appears here via TCRdb, limited to in-frame rearrangements. These files lack a portion of the clones; in checked studies, under half of the deficit traces to unresolved V genes, and the cause of the others is not known. This sample comprises tens of thousands of clones, 60% to 80% of them detected only once. The ten biggest clones cover roughly 24% of the sample. Sample: uncultured baseline CD8+ T cells from peripheral blood mononuclear cells (PBMCs). The source of these receptors is a male donor with HIV.

The chain is built from TRBV9 and TRBJ2-5; no definite D call. From germline, CDR1 is SGDLS and CDR2 YYNGEE. The CDR3 has 15 residues. V lost 2 bases and J lost 2, with 13 bases in between. The CDR3 coding sequence is TGTGCCAGCAGCGTGTCGCATTTAGAACAAGAGACCCAGTACTTC. It yields the protein CASSVSHLEQETQYF.

The chain has TRBV27 and TRBJ2-7; possible D gene TRBD2, 6 bases. V lost 7 bases and J 1 base, leaving 17 bases between the germline ends. Germline CDR1 MNHEY, CDR2 SMNVEV (reference sequence). The CDR3 covers 15 residues. The CDR3 DNA sequence: TGTGCCAGCACCCGACTCTGGGGGGATTCCTACGAGCAGTACTTC. Translation: CASTRLWGDSYEQYF.

The gene calls are TRBV6-5 and TRBJ2-3; no firm D call. V was trimmed by 4 bases and J by 6 bases, leaving 11 bases between them. The CDR3 has 13 residues. The germline gives CDR1 MNHEY, CDR2 SVGAGI. As DNA, the CDR3 is TGTGCCAGCAGTTTTGCAGCCAGCGATACGCAGTATTTT. Protein sequence: CASSFAASDTQYF.

The V call is TRBV6-6, the J call TRBJ2-1, with 11 bases aligning to TRBD1. CDR1 and CDR2 from the germline V gene are MNHNY and SVGAGI (reference sequence). This CDR3 has 15 amino acids. V shed 5 bases, J shed 7 bases, and the junction held 7 bases outside the gene matches. The CDR3 region has the DNA TGTGCCAGCAGTCCCCGGGACAGGGGGAAGAATGAGCAGTTCTTC. Amino acid sequence: CASSPRDRGKNEQFF.